This passage covers 32 T cell receptor beta chains from one sample sequenced in a study of blood T cell repertoires in COVID-19. Assay used: immunoSEQ multiplex PCR; TCRdb lists only in-frame clones, some missing. This table has about 270,000 clones, 89% appearing once. Sequenced input: PBMCs or T cells enriched from blood (not recorded which). These receptors came from a woman aged 55-69 years who had recovered from COVID-19.

This chain uses TRBV24-1 with TRBJ2-5; D unresolved. Germline V gives CDR1 KGHDR, CDR2 SFDVKD. Trimming took off 4 bases at V and 5 bases at J, with 13 bases between the two ends. This CDR3 region has 14 residues. CDR3 sequence: CATSDPLPRETQYF. Here the CDR3 DNA reads TGTGCCACCAGTGACCCGCTCCCCCGGGAGACCCAGTACTTC.

The chain combines TRBV28 with TRBJ1-1; D remains ambiguous. Germline-derived CDR1 and CDR2 are MDHEN and SYDVKM. The V and J ends lost 7 bases and 4 bases respectively, with 13 bases between them. The CDR3 has 13 residues. CDR3 region: CASTAARGTEAFF. The CDR3 coding sequence is TGTGCCAGCACCGCCGCGCGGGGCACTGAAGCTTTCTTT.

This chain joins TRBV10-1 and TRBJ1-6; D may be TRBD1 (6 bases). CDR1 and CDR2 from the germline V gene are WNHNN and SYGVQD (reference sequence). The CDR3 runs to 13 residues. Trimming took 8 bases from V and 10 from J, leaving 15 bases between them. The CDR3 loop reads CASQGTRGSPLHF. In DNA form, the CDR3 reads TGCGCCAGCCAGGGGACCCGAGGGTCACCCCTCCACTTT.

The V call is TRBV4-1, the J call TRBJ2-2; maybe TRBD2 (5 bases). Trimming removed 3 bases at V and 7 bases at J, with 12 bases between. Germline values: CDR1 MGHRA, CDR2 YSYEKL. This CDR3 is built from 14 residues. In DNA, the CDR3 is TGCGCCAGCAGCCAGATAGGGAGCGGCGGGGAGCTGTTTTTT. As protein: CASSQIGSGGELFF.

V is TRBV18 and J is TRBJ2-5; tentative D call: TRBD2 (5 bases). CDR3 length: 15 amino acids. Germline V gene lookup returns CDR1 KGHSH and CDR2 LQKENI. Trimming removed 3 bases from V and 5 bases from J, with 16 bases in between. The CDR3 loop is CASSPGRGSGETQYF. CDR3 nucleotides: TGTGCCAGCTCACCTGGCCGAGGGTCGGGGGAGACCCAGTACTTC.

The rearrangement joins TRBV5-6 to TRBJ2-5, with 9 bases identical to TRBD1. V trimming: 9 bases; J trimming: 5 bases; junction bases outside the gene matches: 5. The V gene's germline CDR1 is SGHDT and CDR2 YYEEEE. CDR3 size: 12 residues. The CDR3 reads CATGQGSETQYF. The CDR3 nucleotides read TGTGCCACGGGACAGGGCTCGGAGACCCAGTACTTC.

V and J are TRBV10-3 and TRBJ1-5; TRBD1 matches 7 bases. This CDR3 comprises 13 residues. Trimming removed 6 bases from V and 5 bases from J; junction bases left unmatched: 4. Per germline, CDR1 ENHRY and CDR2 SYGVKD. CDR3 sequence reads: CAIRTGYDQPQHF. CDR3 bases: TGTGCCATCAGGACAGGGTATGATCAGCCCCAGCATTTT.

V is TRBV12-3 or TRBV12-4 and J is TRBJ1-2; 8 bases are a match to TRBD1. The CDR3 consists of 13 residues. J lost 8 bases, V lost 5 bases, and 7 bases had no gene match. CDR3: CASSLGQVLGYTF. CDR3 DNA: TGTGCCAGCAGTCTGGGACAGGTCCTCGGCTACACCTTC.

This clone was recorded once. This chain joins TRBV4-2 and TRBJ2-3; 7 bases are shared with TRBD2. CDR1 is LGHNA, CDR2 YNFKEQ, per germline. Trimming at V came to 8 bases and at J to 1 base, leaving 3 bases not matched to a gene. This CDR3 comprises 13 residues. CDR3 DNA: TGTGCCAGCGGCCGGGGGGGCACAGATACGCAGTATTTT. Translation: CASGRGGTDTQYF.

The genes are TRBV14 and TRBJ2-5; no reliable D call. CDR3 length: 14 residues. Germline CDR1 SGHDN, CDR2 FVKESK. Trimming cost V 0 bases and J 1 base, with 6 bases left between them. DNA for the CDR3: TGTGCCAGCAGCCAAGAACAGATCCAAGAGACCCAGTACTTC. Protein: CASSQEQIQETQYF. Based on the CDR3 plus reference TRBV14 and TRBJ2-5, the full variable domain is EAGVTQFPSHSVIEKGQTVTLRCDPISGHDNLYWYRRVMGKEIKFLLHFVKESKQDESGMPNNRFLAERTGGTYSTLKVQPAELEDSGVYFCASSQEQIQETQYFGPGTRLLVL.

This clone was seen just once. A junction boundary mismatches the germline segment, possibly from a read error. The chain is built from TRBV7-8 and TRBJ1-2; 7 nucleotides line up with TRBD1. CDR1 SGHVS and CDR2 FQNEAQ come from the germline V gene. The CDR3 consists of 12 residues. This chain's CDR3 is CASSSLRTGFFF. CDR3 nucleotides: TGTGCCAGCAGCTCTCTCCGGACAGGTTTTTTCTTC. Variable domain in full (rest from reference TRBV7-8 and TRBJ1-2): GAGVSQSPRYKVAKRGQDVALRCDPISGHVSLFWYQQALGQGPEFLTYFQNEAQLDKSGLPSDRFFAERPEGSVSTLKIQRTQQEDSAVYLCASSSLRTGFFFGSGTRLTVV.

The chain has TRBV18 and TRBJ1-6, with D perhaps TRBD1 (6 bases). V was trimmed by 5 bases and J by 4 bases, leaving 6 bases between them. Germline V gene lookup returns CDR1 KGHSH and CDR2 LQKENI. The CDR3 length is 13 residues. In nucleotides, the CDR3 is TGTGCCAGCTCAGGACAGTATAATTCACCCCTCCACTTT. Protein product: CASSGQYNSPLHF.

The rearrangement uses TRBV3-1 (or the pseudogene TRBV3-2) and TRBJ2-1; no firm D call. Trimming cost V 0 bases and J 6 bases, with 6 bases left between them. Germline V gene sequence: CDR1 LGHDT, CDR2 YNNKEL (reference sequence). The CDR3 covers 13 residues. Written as DNA, the CDR3 is TGTGCCAGCAGCCAAGAGCCCGGCAATGAGCAGTTCTTC. Its translation is CASSQEPGNEQFF.

The chain combines TRBV19 with TRBJ1-5; D is possibly TRBD1 (6 bases). Germline assignment: CDR1 LNHDA and CDR2 SQIVND (reference sequence). V was cut by 4 bases and J by 5 bases, with 9 bases left in between. The CDR3 consists of 13 residues. The CDR3 sequence is CASSTHRDQPQHF. In DNA form, the CDR3 reads TGTGCCAGTAGTACTCACAGGGATCAGCCCCAGCATTTT.

The chain combines TRBV7-9 with TRBJ1-1; TRBD1 agrees at 7 bases. The CDR3 totals 16 residues. Germline V gene sequence: CDR1 SEHNR, CDR2 FQNEAQ (reference sequence). The J segment lost 3 bases and the V segment lost 2 bases, leaving 9 bases of the junction unmatched. CDR3 bases: TGTGCCAGCAGCTTAACCGTGGGACAGCCTGACACTGAAGCTTTCTTT. This gives the protein CASSLTVGQPDTEAFF.

The V and J genes are TRBV10-1 and TRBJ2-7; TRBD1 matches 10 bases. Germline CDR1 reads WNHNN; CDR2 reads SYGVQD (reference sequence). The CDR3 consists of 15 residues. The V gene end was trimmed by 6 bases and the J gene end by 2 bases; junction bases not matched to a gene: 7. As DNA, the CDR3 is TGCGCCAGCAGGACGACAGGGGGCGCTCCCTACGAGCAGTACTTC. This codes for CASRTTGGAPYEQYF.

The rearrangement links TRBV10-1 to TRBJ1-4, with unresolved D. Germline V gives CDR1 WNHNN, CDR2 SYGVQD (reference sequence). V gave up 0 bases and J gave up 5 bases, with 4 bases separating them. This CDR3 has 13 amino acids. CDR3 nucleotide sequence: TGCGCCAGCAGTGAGTCCGGGAATGAAAAACTGTTTTTT. This gives the protein CASSESGNEKLFF.

The V and J genes are TRBV7-9 and TRBJ1-2; D not resolved. Germline CDR1 reads SEHNR; CDR2 reads FQNEAQ (reference sequence). The CDR3 spans 12 residues. Deletions cut 3 bases from V and 8 bases from J, with 10 bases between. CDR3 bases: TGTGCCAGCAGCTTGGCTTCGGAGGGCTACACCTTC. Translated, it gives CASSLASEGYTF. Variable domain in full (rest from reference TRBV7-9 and TRBJ1-2): DTGVSQNPRHKITKRGQNVTFRCDPISEHNRLYWYRQTLGQGPEFLTYFQNEAQLEKSRLLSDRFSAERPKGSFSTLEIQRTEQGDSAMYLCASSLASEGYTFGSGTRLTVV.

The count of this clone is one. The chain combines TRBV4-2 with TRBJ2-1, with D perhaps TRBD2 (6 bases). CDR1 LGHNA and CDR2 YNFKEQ come from the germline V gene. Trimming left V 0 bases short and J 5 bases short, with 17 bases between. The CDR3 length is 17 residues. This CDR3 is CASSQDPLGSGHNEQFF. The CDR3 nucleotides read TGTGCCAGCAGCCAAGATCCCCTAGGTAGCGGCCACAATGAGCAGTTCTTC.

With respect to this clone: The sample carries other DNA sequences with the same CDR3. The chain combines TRBV6-1 with TRBJ2-7, with TRBD2 matching 14 bases. The V gene end was trimmed by 3 bases and the J gene end by 2 bases; junction bases not matched to a gene: 0. The CDR3 consists of 15 residues. CDR1 and CDR2 (germline): MNHNS, SASEGT. CDR3 region: CASSEGLAGAYEQYF. Here the CDR3 DNA reads TGTGCCAGCAGTGAGGGACTAGCGGGAGCCTACGAGCAGTACTTC.

The V gene is TRBV5-1, the J gene TRBJ2-1; 7 positions match TRBD2. J gave up 8 bases and V 3 bases, and 5 bases lay outside the gene matches. Germline V CDR1 and CDR2: SGHRS, YFSETQ. The CDR3 has 13 amino acids. Here the CDR3 reads CASSSLASDEQFF. In nucleotides, the CDR3 is TGCGCCAGCAGCTCACTAGCGTCCGATGAGCAGTTCTTC.

This clone has only a few counts. The V and J genes are TRBV14 and TRBJ1-6; unclear D gene. V lost 6 bases and J 6 bases, leaving 6 bases between the germline ends. Germline CDR1 and CDR2: SGHDN and FVKESK. The CDR3 contains 12 residues. The CDR3 is CASSILNSPLHF. The DNA of the CDR3 is TGTGCCAGCAGTATACTTAATTCACCCCTCCACTTT.

This chain uses TRBV5-4 with TRBJ2-7, with TRBD2 matching over 9 bases. CDR1 and CDR2 (germline): SGHNT, YYREEE (reference sequence). The J segment lost 5 bases and the V segment lost 1 base, leaving 4 bases of the junction unmatched. The CDR3 contains 14 residues. This chain's CDR3 is CASSLISGGNEQYF. CDR3 in DNA: TGTGCCAGCAGCTTGATTAGCGGGGGTAACGAGCAGTACTTC. The full variable domain, completed using reference TRBV5-4 and TRBJ2-7, is ETGVTQSPTHLIKTRGQQVTLRCSSQSGHNTVSWYQQALGQGPQFIFQYYREEENGRGNFPPRFSGLQFPNYSSELNVNALELDDSALYLCASSLISGGNEQYFGPGTRLTVT.

V usage is TRBV27 and J usage is TRBJ1-2; no reliable D call. Trimming stripped 4 bases from V and 4 bases from J, with 10 bases between. There are 13 residues in the CDR3. Germline V lookup: CDR1 MNHEY, CDR2 SMNVEV (reference sequence). The CDR3 region is CASSWGGLYGYTF. DNA for the CDR3: TGTGCCAGCAGTTGGGGAGGACTCTATGGCTACACCTTC.

The rearrangement links TRBV7-5 to TRBJ2-7; no DNA check was done on the table's D call, TRBD2. TRBV7-5 is a listed pseudogene. This CDR3 region has 15 residues. CDR3 region: CARTSGAGSSYEQYF. The CDR3 DNA reads as TGTGCCAGAACCTCGGGAGCGGGAAGCTCCTACGAGCAGTACTTC.

The V call is TRBV19, the J call TRBJ2-3; 8 positions agree with TRBD2. The ends lost 6 bases at V and 2 bases at J; junction bases unmatched: 4. The CDR3 loop spans 14 amino acids. Per germline, CDR1 LNHDA and CDR2 SQIVND (reference sequence). CDR3 sequence: CASSRLALTDTQYF. Here the CDR3 DNA reads TGTGCCAGTAGCCGACTAGCGCTCACAGATACGCAGTATTTT.

This clone was detected a few times. The CDR3 nucleotides read TGTGCCAGCAGTTTAGGACAGACGAGCCGAGCTAACTATGGCTACACCTTC. Its protein is CASSLGQTSRANYGYTF. This sequence joins TRBV28 and TRBJ1-2, with a possible D match to TRBD1 (6 bases). Trimming pared 2 bases from V and 0 bases from J, leaving 16 bases between. CDR1 is MDHEN, CDR2 SYDVKM, per germline. CDR3 size: 17 residues.

The V and J genes are TRBV28 and TRBJ1-1; D is unresolved. Germline V CDR1 and CDR2: MDHEN, SYDVKM. CDR3 length: 16 residues. The germline V and J ends were trimmed by 3 bases and 4 bases, with 18 bases remaining between them. The CDR3 nucleotides are TGTGCCAGCAGTTTTCTGGGTAGAGGTTCGAGCACTGAAGCTTTCTTT. This codes for CASSFLGRGSSTEAFF. The full variable domain, in which reference TRBV28 and TRBJ1-1 provide the parts outside the CDR3, is DVKVTQSSRYLVKRTGEKVFLECVQDMDHENMFWYRQDPGLGLRLIYFSYDVKMKEKGDIPEGYSVSREKKERFSLILESASTNQTSMYLCASSFLGRGSSTEAFFGQGTRLTVV.

The rearrangement uses TRBV4-1 and TRBJ2-3, with TRBD2 matching 10 bases. In germline, CDR1 is MGHRA, CDR2 YSYEKL. V was clipped by 0 bases and J by 7 bases; unmatched bases: 10. The CDR3 is 17 residues long. The CDR3 loop is CASSQERSAGGWNTQYF. The CDR3 DNA reads as TGCGCCAGCAGCCAAGAAAGGTCAGCGGGGGGGTGGAATACGCAGTATTTT.

The chain uses TRBV11-2 and TRBJ2-1, with a tentative D call TRBD2 (6 bases). This CDR3 region has 15 residues. In germline, CDR1 is SGHAT, CDR2 FQNNGV. The V end lost 4 bases, the J end lost 0 bases, and 10 bases lay between the germline ends. The CDR3 here is CASSSMGGSYNEQFF. DNA of the CDR3: TGTGCCAGCAGCTCTATGGGGGGCTCCTACAATGAGCAGTTCTTC.

This clone was observed once. This chain connects TRBV6-5 to TRBJ1-5; no definite D call. The CDR3 is made up of 13 amino acids. V was shortened by 6 bases and J by 5 bases, with 11 bases between the two germline ends. Germline V gene data show CDR1 as MNHEY and CDR2 as SVGAGI. The CDR3 sequence: CASSSDTYQPQHF. CDR3 bases: TGTGCCAGCAGCTCAGACACTTATCAGCCCCAGCATTTT.

The chain is built from TRBV7-2 and TRBJ2-7; 10 positions match TRBD1. This CDR3 has 13 amino acids. Germline CDR1 SGHTA, CDR2 FQGNSA. The junction had 1 base not matched to a gene; V was cut back by 3 bases and J by 5 bases. The CDR3 coding sequence is TGTGCCAGCAGCTTGGGACAGGGGAACGAGCAGTACTTC. Protein product: CASSLGQGNEQYF.